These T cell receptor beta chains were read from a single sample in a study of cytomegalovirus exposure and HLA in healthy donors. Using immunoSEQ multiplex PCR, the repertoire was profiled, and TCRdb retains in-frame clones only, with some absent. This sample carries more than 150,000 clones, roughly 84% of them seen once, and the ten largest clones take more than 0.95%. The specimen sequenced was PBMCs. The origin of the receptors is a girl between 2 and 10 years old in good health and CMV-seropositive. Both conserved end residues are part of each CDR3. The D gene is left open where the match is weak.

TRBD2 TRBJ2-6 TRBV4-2 CASSHGTSGATVGANVLTF
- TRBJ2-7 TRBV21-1 CASSLIRYRNYEQYF
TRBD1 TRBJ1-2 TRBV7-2 CASSRPRQGSSDYGYTF
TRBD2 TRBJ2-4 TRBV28 CASTLAGKNIQYF
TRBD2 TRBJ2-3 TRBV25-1 CASSGASGRVTDTQYF
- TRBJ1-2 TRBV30 CAWSESLYGYTF
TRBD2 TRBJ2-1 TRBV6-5 CASSSRGDEQFF
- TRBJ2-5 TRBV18 CASSQRALETQYF
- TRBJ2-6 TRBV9 CASRGEALSSGANVLTF
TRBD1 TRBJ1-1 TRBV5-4 CASSLSRTGGNTEAFF
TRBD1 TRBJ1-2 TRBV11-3 CASSLSRSNPGTGRDGYTF
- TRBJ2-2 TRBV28 CASSFQLRNTGELFF
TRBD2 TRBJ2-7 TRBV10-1 CASSEGLVGYEQYF
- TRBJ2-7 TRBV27 CASSNGLAPEQYF
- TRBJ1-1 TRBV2 CASREPSDSMNTEAFF
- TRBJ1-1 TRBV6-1 CASSEALGTATEAFF
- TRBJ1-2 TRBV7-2 CASSFGQGDGYTF
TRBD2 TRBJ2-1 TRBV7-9 CASSLDPSLREGRFDEQFF
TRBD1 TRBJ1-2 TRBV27 CASSLRTGAEAYGYTF
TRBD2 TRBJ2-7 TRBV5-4 CASSKRLAGAPLEQYF
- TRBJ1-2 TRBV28 CASSFTRGGGYTF
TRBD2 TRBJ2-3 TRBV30 CAWSVGWTSGRKDTQYF
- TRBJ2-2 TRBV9 CASGPGGGRSGELFF
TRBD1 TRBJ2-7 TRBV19 CASIPTGTGDPRGLYEQYF
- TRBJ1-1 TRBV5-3 CARSREAFF
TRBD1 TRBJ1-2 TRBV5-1 CASSLGDRVIGGYTF
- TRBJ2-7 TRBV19 CASSITAIGAGDLYEQYF
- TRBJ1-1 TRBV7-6 CASSLGGLGLGGNTEAFF
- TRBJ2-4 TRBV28 CASRSSGTPIAKNIQYF
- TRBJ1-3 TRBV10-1 CPTLEGSGNTIYF
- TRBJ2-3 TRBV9 CASSPRGGAIDTQYF
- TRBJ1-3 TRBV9 CASSVGGSSGNTIYF
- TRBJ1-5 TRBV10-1 CASSLNSNQPQHF
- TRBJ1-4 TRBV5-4 CASSLDRGGNEKLFF
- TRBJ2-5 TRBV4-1 CASSQDSGRGRETQYF
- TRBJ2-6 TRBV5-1 CASSLWAPTVSGANVLTF
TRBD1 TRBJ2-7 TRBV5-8 CASSQEGTGALYEQYF
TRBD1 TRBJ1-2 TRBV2 CASSRDRGYGYTF
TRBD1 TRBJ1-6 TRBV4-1 CASSTGGFNSPLHF
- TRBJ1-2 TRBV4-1 CASSQVVVARASYTF
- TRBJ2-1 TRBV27 CASSPETDNEQFF
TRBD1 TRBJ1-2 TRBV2 CASSGQGSGYTF